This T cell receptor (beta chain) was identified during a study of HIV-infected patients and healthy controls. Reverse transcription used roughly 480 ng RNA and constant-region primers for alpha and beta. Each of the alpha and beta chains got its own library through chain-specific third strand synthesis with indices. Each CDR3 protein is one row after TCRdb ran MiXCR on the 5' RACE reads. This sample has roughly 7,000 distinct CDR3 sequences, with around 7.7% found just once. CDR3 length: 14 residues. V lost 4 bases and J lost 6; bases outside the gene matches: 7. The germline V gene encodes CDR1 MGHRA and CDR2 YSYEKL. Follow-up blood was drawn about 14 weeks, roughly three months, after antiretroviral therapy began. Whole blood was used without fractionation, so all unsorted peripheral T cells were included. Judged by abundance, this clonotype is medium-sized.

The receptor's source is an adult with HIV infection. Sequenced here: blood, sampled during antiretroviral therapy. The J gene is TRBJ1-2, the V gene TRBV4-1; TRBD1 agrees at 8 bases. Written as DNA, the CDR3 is TGCGCCAGCAGCCGGACGACAGGGGACGATGGCTACACCTTC. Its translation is CASSRTTGDDGYTF.